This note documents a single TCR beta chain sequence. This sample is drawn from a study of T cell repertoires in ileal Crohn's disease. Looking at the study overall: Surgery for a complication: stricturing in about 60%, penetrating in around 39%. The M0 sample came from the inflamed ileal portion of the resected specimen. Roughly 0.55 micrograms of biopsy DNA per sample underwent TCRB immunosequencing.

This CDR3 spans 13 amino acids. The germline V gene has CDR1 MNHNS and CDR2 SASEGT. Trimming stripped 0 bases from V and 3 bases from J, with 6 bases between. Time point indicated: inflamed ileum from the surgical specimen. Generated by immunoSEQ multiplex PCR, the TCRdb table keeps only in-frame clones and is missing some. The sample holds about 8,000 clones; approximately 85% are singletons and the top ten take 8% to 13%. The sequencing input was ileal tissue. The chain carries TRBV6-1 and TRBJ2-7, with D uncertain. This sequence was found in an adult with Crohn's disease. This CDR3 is CASSEALRYEQYF. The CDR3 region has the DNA TGTGCCAGCAGTGAAGCTCTACGCTACGAGCAGTACTTC.